The subject of this entry is one T cell receptor beta chain. The antigen remains undetermined. These data belong to a study of regulatory T cells in long-lasting Graves disease. TCR beta libraries were built with iRepertoire HTBI primers and Arm-PCR of CDR3 regions. MiXCR, run by TCRdb on the multiplex PCR reads, gives a single entry per CDR3 protein. Of 450,000 to 600,000 distinct CDR3 sequences listed, around 15% are singletons. Time point defined: newly diagnosed GD, antithyroid drugs for less than 3 months. The TCR library was made from RNA extracted from PBMCs. Regarding the study as a whole: Persistent Graves' cases showed lower TCR diversity than newly diagnosed cases.

This same sample was also part of a study on T cells in Graves' hyperthyroidism and ophthalmopathy.

Sequenced material: peripheral blood mononuclear cells (PBMCs), taken at new diagnosis, from a patient treated with antithyroid drugs. This clonotype was obtained from a man aged 35 to 55 with Graves disease.

This chain's CDR3 is CASSLPSRAGQGDSGANVLTF. CDR3 DNA: TGTGCCAGCAGCTTACCTTCTAGAGCCGGACAGGGGGACTCTGGGGCCAACGTCCTGACTTTC. The chain recombines TRBV7-9 with TRBJ2-6, with 10 positions matching TRBD1. This CDR3 has 21 amino acids. Germline CDR1 SEHNR, CDR2 FQNEAQ (reference sequence). Trimming at V came to 2 bases and at J to 0 bases, leaving 13 bases not matched to a gene.